This T cell receptor beta chain is from a study of blood T cell repertoires in COVID-19 (dated by TCRdb to about 2020). Regarding the complete study: Samples covering the acute and convalescent phases of COVID-19 were provided by collaborators in the United States, Italy and Spain. Nearly every sample came with metadata listing a de-identified subject ID, COVID-19 status, age in years and sex. The prospective study material was composed of cDNA or gDNA derived from T cells, B-cell-depleted T cells, or PBMCs. The repertoires were made available in a free public database intended to serve as a resource for research on the immune response to SARS-CoV-2. The samples were drawn from two sources: the first 160 participants of the ongoing ImmuneRACE study, and approximately 1,300 subjects contributed by 6 global collaborators. HLA class I and class II types, where available, came from metadata supplied by the sample provider rather than from assay-based typing. Deeply sampled blood TCRbeta repertoires from subjects exposed to, actively infected with, or recovered from COVID-19 were included in the dataset. On the study overall, not on this receptor specifically: How much clinical and demographic metadata was included differed by source and by participant, and the metadata was provided uncurated.

The collaborating institutions used their own protocols to collect whole blood in K2EDTA tubes. For TCRbeta analysis, collaborators shipped samples in one of three forms: frozen whole blood, isolated PBMCs, or DNA extracted from either of those sample types. The CDR3 runs 15 residues from the cysteine to the phenylalanine. Only CDR3 DNA remains: 45 bases, in frame from the first base. V drops 1 base and J drops 4 bases, leaving 12 bases in between. According to the germline V gene, CDR1 reads SGHDT and CDR2 reads YYEEEE. Note on this clone: The antigen this receptor binds is unknown. No much larger clonotype is one base removed from it; base qualities were not supplied.

The immunoSEQ Assay, a bias-controlled multiplex PCR, was used to amplify TCRbeta CDR3 regions from genomic DNA. Per the original workflow: Nucleated cell counts per sample were estimated from amplification of reference gene primers within the assay. To quantify the absolute abundance of each unique TCRbeta CDR3 rearrangement, sequence reads were collapsed and filtered. For each sample, productive Simpson clonality was calculated as the square root of Simpson's diversity index over productive rearrangements. In TCRdb, the immuneACCESS table is reduced to in-frame sequences with V and J assigned. These tables do not hold every clone; where another copy was compared, an unresolved V gene accounts for under half, and the others remain unexplained. V and J calls and clone size follow that table, whereas D and trimming were derived from the DNA. This sample lists 100,000 to 150,000 clones; 88% were detected once. Roughly 1.2% of the sample rests with the top ten.

The sequenced sample was peripheral blood. This sequence was found in a woman of 80 years or more with acute or convalescent COVID-19. The sequence links TRBV5-6 to TRBJ2-1; tentative D gene TRBD2, with 6 bases matching. The nucleotides read TGTGCCAGCAGCTTGAACGGAGGGAGTTACAATGAGCAGTTCTTC. Its amino acids are CASSLNGGSYNEQFF. Where the CDR3 stops, the reference TRBV5-6 and TRBJ2-1 genes take over; the full variable domain is DAGVTQSPTHLIKTRGQQVTLRCSPKSGHDTVSWYQQALGQGPQFIFQYYEEEERQRGNFPDRFSGHQFPNYSSELNVNALLLGDSALYLCASSLNGGSYNEQFFGPGTRLTVL.